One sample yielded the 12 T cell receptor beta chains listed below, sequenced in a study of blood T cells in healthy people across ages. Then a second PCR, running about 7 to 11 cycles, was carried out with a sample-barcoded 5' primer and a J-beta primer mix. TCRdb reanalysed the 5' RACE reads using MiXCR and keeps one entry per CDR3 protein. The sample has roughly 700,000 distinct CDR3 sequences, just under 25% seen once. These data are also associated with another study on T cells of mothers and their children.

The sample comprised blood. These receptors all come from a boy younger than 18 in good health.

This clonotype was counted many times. CDR3 DNA: TGTGCCAGCAGAAGATCCGGGCGGGCCTCGGGGGAGACCCAGTACTTC. Residues: CASRRSGRASGETQYF. The chain recombines TRBV5-5 with TRBJ2-5; D may be TRBD2 (5 bases). V was pared by 5 bases and J by 5 bases, with 22 bases between. Germline V gives CDR1 SGHKS, CDR2 YYEKEE (reference sequence). The CDR3 runs to 16 residues. Based on the CDR3 plus reference TRBV5-5 and TRBJ2-5, the full variable domain is DAGVTQSPTHLIKTRGQQVTLRCSPISGHKSVSWYQQVLGQGPQFIFQYYEKEERGRGNFPDRFSARQFPNYSSELNVNALLLGDSALYLCASRRSGRASGETQYFGPGTRLLVL.

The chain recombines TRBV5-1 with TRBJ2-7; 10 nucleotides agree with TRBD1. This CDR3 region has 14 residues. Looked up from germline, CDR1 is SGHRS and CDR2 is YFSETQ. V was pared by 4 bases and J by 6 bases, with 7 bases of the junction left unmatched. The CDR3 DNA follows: TGCGCCAGCAGCGCAACCGGGACAGGGGCCGAGCAGTACTTC. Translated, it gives CASSATGTGAEQYF. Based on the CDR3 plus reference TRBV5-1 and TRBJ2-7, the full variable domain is KAGVTQTPRYLIKTRGQQVTLSCSPISGHRSVSWYQQTPGQGLQFLFEYFSETQRNKGNFPGRFSGRQFSNSRSEMNVSTLELGDSALYLCASSATGTGAEQYFGPGTRLTVT.

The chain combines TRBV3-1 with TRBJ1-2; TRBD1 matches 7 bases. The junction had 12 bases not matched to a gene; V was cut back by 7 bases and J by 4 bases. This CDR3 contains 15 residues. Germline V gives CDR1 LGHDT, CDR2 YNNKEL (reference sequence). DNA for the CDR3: TGTGCCAGCAAAGACCCGGGACAGCCAACCTATGGCTACACCTTC. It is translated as CASKDPGQPTYGYTF.

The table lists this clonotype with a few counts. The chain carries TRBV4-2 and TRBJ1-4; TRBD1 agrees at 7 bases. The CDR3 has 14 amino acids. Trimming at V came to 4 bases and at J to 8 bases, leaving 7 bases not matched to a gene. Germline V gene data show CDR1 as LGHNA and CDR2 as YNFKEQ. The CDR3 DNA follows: TGTGCCAGCAGCCGACCCGGGACAGCCGAAAAACTGTTTTTT. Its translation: CASSRPGTAEKLFF.

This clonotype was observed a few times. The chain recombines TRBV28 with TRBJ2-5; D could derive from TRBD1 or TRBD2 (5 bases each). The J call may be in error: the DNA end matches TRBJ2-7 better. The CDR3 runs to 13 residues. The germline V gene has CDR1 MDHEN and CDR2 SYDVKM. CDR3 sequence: CASSVLSGTEQYF. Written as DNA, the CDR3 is TGTGCCAGCAGTGTTCTGAGTGGGACCGAGCAGTACTTC.

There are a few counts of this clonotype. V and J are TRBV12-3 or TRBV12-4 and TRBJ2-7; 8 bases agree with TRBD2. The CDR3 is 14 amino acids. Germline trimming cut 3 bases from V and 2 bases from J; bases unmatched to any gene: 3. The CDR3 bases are TGTGCCAGCAGTTTCGAGCGGGGGCCCTACGAGCAGTACTTC. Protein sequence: CASSFERGPYEQYF.

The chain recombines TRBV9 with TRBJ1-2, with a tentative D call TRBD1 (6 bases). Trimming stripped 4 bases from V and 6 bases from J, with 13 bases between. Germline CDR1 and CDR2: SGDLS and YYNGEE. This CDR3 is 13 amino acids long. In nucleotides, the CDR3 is TGTGCCAGCAGCATATTGGACAGAGATGGCTACACCTTC. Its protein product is CASSILDRDGYTF.

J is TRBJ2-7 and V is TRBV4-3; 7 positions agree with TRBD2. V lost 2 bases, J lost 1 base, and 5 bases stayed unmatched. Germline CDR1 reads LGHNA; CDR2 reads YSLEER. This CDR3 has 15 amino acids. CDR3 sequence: CASSQFNGGSYEQYF. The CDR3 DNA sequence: TGCGCCAGCAGCCAATTCAACGGGGGGTCCTACGAGCAGTACTTC.

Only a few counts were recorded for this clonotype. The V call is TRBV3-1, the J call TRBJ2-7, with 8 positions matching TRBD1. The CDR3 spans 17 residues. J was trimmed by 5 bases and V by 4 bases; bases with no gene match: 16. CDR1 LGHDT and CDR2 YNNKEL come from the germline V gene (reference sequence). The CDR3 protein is CASSPFGAGQAIHEQYF. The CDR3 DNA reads TGTGCCAGCAGCCCTTTCGGGGCGGGACAGGCCATTCACGAGCAGTACTTC.

Here the CDR3 DNA reads TGCAGCGTTGAACTCGATACCGTGGGGCAGTACTTC. Protein product: CSVELDTVGQYF. The chain couples TRBV29-1 to TRBJ2-7; the D is unclear. Trimming pared 2 bases from V and 9 bases from J, leaving 14 bases between. This CDR3 has 12 residues. Germline V gene sequence: CDR1 SQVTM, CDR2 ANQGSEA.

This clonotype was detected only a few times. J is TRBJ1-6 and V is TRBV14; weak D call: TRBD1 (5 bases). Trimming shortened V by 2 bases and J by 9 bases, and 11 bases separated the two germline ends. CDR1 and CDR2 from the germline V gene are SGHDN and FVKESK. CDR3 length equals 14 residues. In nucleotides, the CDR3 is TGTGCCAGCAGCCAAAGCGGGGCCAGTTCACCCCTCCACTTT. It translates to CASSQSGASSPLHF.

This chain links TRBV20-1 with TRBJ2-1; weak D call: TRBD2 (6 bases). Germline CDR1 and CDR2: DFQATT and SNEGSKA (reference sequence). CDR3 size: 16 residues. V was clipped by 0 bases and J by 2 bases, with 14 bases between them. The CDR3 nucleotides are TGCAGTGCTAGAGATTTGGGCGGGGCCCCCTACAATGAGCAGTTCTTC. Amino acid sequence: CSARDLGGAPYNEQFF.